These T cell receptor beta chains were read from a single sample in a study of blood T cell repertoires in COVID-19. Generated by immunoSEQ multiplex PCR, the TCRdb table keeps only in-frame clones and is missing some. This table has about 520,000 clones, around 85% appearing once. The sample comprised peripheral blood. The receptors were sampled from a human donor in a cohort sampled during active COVID-19. Both conserved end residues are part of each CDR3. The order of the fields is D gene, clone size, V gene, J gene, CDR3 DNA, CDR3 protein. The D gene is left open where the match is weak. Expanded clones get a size class; other rows say once, few or many, or leave the size out.

>TRBD1|NA|TRBV25-1|TRBJ2-2
TGTGCCAGCAGTGATCGAGCAGGGGGCCCCGGGGAGCTGTTTTTT
CASSDRAGGPGELFF
>NA|NA|TRBV7-8|TRBJ2-1
TGTGCCAGCAGCCCACCTACTTACAGCTCCTACAATGAGCAGTTCTTC
CASSPPTYSSYNEQFF
>TRBD1|NA|TRBV5-1|TRBJ2-1
TGCGCCAGCAGCTTGGTAGACAGGGGGTACAATGAGCAGTTCTTC
CASSLVDRGYNEQFF
>TRBD1|NA|TRBV12-5|TRBJ2-5
TGTGCTAGTGGTTTGGACAGGGGAGATCTGGAGACCCAGTACTTC
CASGLDRGDLETQYF
>TRBD1|NA|TRBV5-1|TRBJ2-1
TGCGCCAGCAGCTGGGGAGCAAACAGGGGGAGAGTTTACAATGAGCAGTTCTTC
CASSWGANRGRVYNEQFF
>NA|once|TRBV7-9|TRBJ1-5
TGTGCCAGCAGCTTAGGGACTACGAGAAATCAGCCCCAGCATTTT
CASSLGTTRNQPQHF
>TRBD1|NA|TRBV5-5|TRBJ2-3
TGTGCCAGCAGCTTACAGGGGAGCACAGATACGCAGTATTTT
CASSLQGSTDTQYF
>TRBD2|NA|TRBV7-2|TRBJ2-5
TGTGCCAGCAGTCCGGGACTAGCGGGAATCCAAGAGACCCAGTACTTC
CASSPGLAGIQETQYF
>TRBD1|NA|TRBV11-2|TRBJ2-7
TGTGCCAGCAGCTTAGCGGGACAGGGAGGGGACGAGCAGTACTTC
CASSLAGQGGDEQYF
>TRBD2|NA|TRBV5-4|TRBJ2-2
TGTGCCAGCAGCCTTAGCGGGAGAGAGGGCGGGGAGCTGTTTTTT
CASSLSGREGGELFF
>TRBD1|NA|TRBV7-2|TRBJ2-7
TGTGCCAGCAGCTCAAACCTGGACAGGGGTGACGAGCAGTACTTC
CASSSNLDRGDEQYF
>TRBD1|NA|TRBV29-1|TRBJ2-1
TGCAGCGTTGAAGTTCGGCAGGGGGCGAGAGATGAGCAGTTCTTC
CSVEVRQGARDEQFF
>TRBD2|NA|TRBV24-1|TRBJ2-3
TGTGCCACCAGTGATTTTGGCCTGTTGCTAGCGGGGAGCACAGATACGCAGTATTTT
CATSDFGLLLAGSTDTQYF
>TRBD2|NA|TRBV4-2|TRBJ2-1
TGTGCCAGCAGCCAAGGACTAGCGGCCTTGGGGGAGCAGTTCTTC
CASSQGLAALGEQFF
>NA|NA|TRBV5-1|TRBJ2-3
TGCGCCAGCAGCTTGTTCCGGGAGCCAAGCACAGATACGCAGTATTTT
CASSLFREPSTDTQYF
>TRBD2|NA|TRBV6-4|TRBJ2-1
TGTGCCAGCAGTGACGCCCACCTAGCGGGAGGAAACAATGAGCAGTTCTTC
CASSDAHLAGGNNEQFF
>NA|once|TRBV20-1|TRBJ2-1
TGCAGTGCTAGTGATTCCCGCTCCTACAATGAGCAGTTCTTC
CSASDSRSYNEQFF
>NA|NA|TRBV28|TRBJ1-5
TGTGCCAGCAGTTCCCCGTCAGGGTTCAGGCAGCCCCAGCATTTT
CASSSPSGFRQPQHF
>TRBD1|few|TRBV3-1/TRBV3-2|TRBJ2-5
TGTGCCAGCAGCCAAGAGGCAGGGGGTTGGGAGACCCAGTACTTC
CASSQEAGGWETQYF
>TRBD1|once|TRBV6-1|TRBJ2-3
TGTGCCAGCAGTGAAGATAAGGCAGGGGGATGGTCCTGGGATACGCAGTATTTT
CASSEDKAGGWSWDTQYF
>NA|NA|TRBV4-3|TRBJ2-5
TGCGCCAGCAGCCCAGGCCGGGATAGAGAGACCCAGTACTTC
CASSPGRDRETQYF
>TRBD1|NA|TRBV30|TRBJ1-6
TGTGCCTGGAGTGTAGAAGGACAGGGCTCACCCCTCCACTTT
CAWSVEGQGSPLHF
>TRBD2|NA|TRBV24-1|TRBJ2-3
TGTGCCACCAGTGACCCGACTAGCGGGGATACGCAGTATTTT
CATSDPTSGDTQYF
>TRBD1|NA|TRBV6-5|TRBJ2-1
TGTGCCAGCAGATACACCGGGACAGGGGTGTACGATGAGCAGTTCTTC
CASRYTGTGVYDEQFF
>NA|NA|TRBV27|TRBJ1-5
TGTGCCAGCAGTGGAGGGAGAAGTCAGCCCCAGCATTTT
CASSGGRSQPQHF
>NA|once|TRBV5-1|TRBJ2-7
TGCGCCAGCAGCTTGAGGGGGTTAGGGGACGAGCAGTACTTC
CASSLRGLGDEQYF
>TRBD1|NA|TRBV14|TRBJ1-2
TGTGCCAGCAGTCCTGACAGGGTCTATGGCTACACCTTC
CASSPDRVYGYTF
>TRBD1|once|TRBV9|TRBJ1-1
TGTGCCAGCAGCCGACAGGGTAACACTGAAGCTTTCTTT
CASSRQGNTEAFF
>NA|NA|TRBV18|TRBJ1-3
TGTGCCAGCTCACCTAACACGTCTCCTTCTGGAAACACCATATATTTT
CASSPNTSPSGNTIYF
>NA|NA|TRBV5-1|TRBJ1-2
TGCGCCAGCAGCTTGGAGGGGATTTCTAACTATGGCTACACCTTC
CASSLEGISNYGYTF
>TRBD2|NA|TRBV11-2|TRBJ2-1
TGTGCCAGCAGCTCTATAGCGGGCCCCGGTAATGAGCAGTTCTTC
CASSSIAGPGNEQFF
>NA|NA|TRBV6-6|TRBJ2-1
TGTGCCAGCTGCCACCAGGGCAATGAGCAGTTCTTC
CASCHQGNEQFF
>NA|NA|TRBV24-1|TRBJ2-2
TGTGCCACCAGTGATACGGGAGCGAACACCGGGGAGCTGTTTTTT
CATSDTGANTGELFF
>TRBD1|NA|TRBV5-1|TRBJ2-1
TGCGCCAGCAGCCCAGACAGGGAGACGGTCTACAATGAGCAGTTCTTC
CASSPDRETVYNEQFF
>NA|NA|TRBV20-1|TRBJ2-5
TGCGGAGGGCAGGGAAAGACCCAGTACTTC
CGGQGKTQYF
>NA|NA|TRBV2|TRBJ2-2
TGTGCCAGCGAGGAGGATAGGTTTAGGGTAACCGGGGAGCTGTTTTTT
CASEEDRFRVTGELFF
>TRBD2|NA|TRBV3-1/TRBV3-2|TRBJ2-1
TGTGCCAGCAGCCAAGGTCCGGGAGGGTTAAACTACAATGAGCAGTTCTTC
CASSQGPGGLNYNEQFF
>TRBD1|NA|TRBV7-2|TRBJ1-3
TGTGCCAGCAGTAAGGGGGACAGGGGGTCTGGAAACACCATATATTTT
CASSKGDRGSGNTIYF
>TRBD1|once|TRBV28|TRBJ1-5
TGTGCCAGCGGAATACGACAGGGGAATCAGCCCCAGCATTTT
CASGIRQGNQPQHF
>NA|NA|TRBV29-1|TRBJ2-7
TGCAGCGTTGAGGGGGGTTCAGCCTCCTACGAGCAGTACTTC
CSVEGGSASYEQYF
>TRBD2|once|TRBV4-2|TRBJ2-3
TGTGCCAGCAGCCAAGGGCCTAGCGGGAGCCCCACAGATACGCAGTATTTT
CASSQGPSGSPTDTQYF
>TRBD2|NA|TRBV5-4|TRBJ2-1
TGTGCCAGCAGCTTTCGTATAGCGGGAGGCAATGAGCAGTTCTTC
CASSFRIAGGNEQFF
>NA|few|TRBV11-2|TRBJ1-3
TGTGCCAGCAGCTTATCTGGCAGTCGCTCTGGAAACACCATATATTTT
CASSLSGSRSGNTIYF
>TRBD2|NA|TRBV6-5|TRBJ2-1
TGTGCCAGCAGTTCCCGGGAGGGTTACTACAATGAGCAGTTCTTC
CASSSREGYYNEQFF
>NA|once|TRBV27|TRBJ2-7
TGTGCCAGCAGTTTATCATCGGGGACATTATCTTACGAGCAGTACTTC
CASSLSSGTLSYEQYF
>NA|NA|TRBV19|TRBJ1-1
TGTGCCAGTAGTATCCCAGGGCGACTTGAAGCTTTCTTT
CASSIPGRLEAFF
>TRBD1|NA|TRBV5-1|TRBJ1-2
TGCGCCAGCAGCTATCTAATCTCCGGGACAGGGAACGGCTACACCTTC
CASSYLISGTGNGYTF
>TRBD2|NA|TRBV11-2|TRBJ2-2
TGTGCCACCTCCCTGATTAGGGCGGGAGGAACCGGGGAGCTGTTTTTT
CATSLIRAGGTGELFF
>TRBD1|NA|TRBV28|TRBJ1-1
TGTGCCAGTAAACAGGGGGCGCAGGTCACTTTCTTT
CASKQGAQVTFF
>NA|NA|TRBV29-1|TRBJ1-2
TGCAGCGTGAGAGACAGCCCTAACTATGGCTACACCTTC
CSVRDSPNYGYTF
>NA|NA|TRBV6-5|TRBJ1-2
TGTGCCAGCAAAGGGGGAGCGTCTAACTATGGCTACACCTTC
CASKGGASNYGYTF
>TRBD1|NA|TRBV29-1|TRBJ1-2
TGCAGCGTTGAAGACAGGGGGCGCCGAGACACGGGGTACACCTTC
CSVEDRGRRDTGYTF
>TRBD2|NA|TRBV11-2|TRBJ2-1
TGTGCCAGCAGCTTGCTAGCGGGAAGTGATGAGCAGTTCTTC
CASSLLAGSDEQFF
>TRBD1|NA|TRBV6-5|TRBJ1-6
TGTGCCAGCAGTTACCCCGGGACAGGGAATTCACCCCTCCACTTT
CASSYPGTGNSPLHF
>NA|NA|TRBV25-1|TRBJ1-1
TGTGCCAGCAGTGAATTGGGAGGGGGACGGACTGAAGCTTTCTTT
CASSELGGGRTEAFF